Below, 31 T cell receptor beta chains from the same sample are listed, as sequenced in a study of identical twins. Via MiXCR, TCRdb re-called the 5' RACE reads, giving one row per CDR3 protein. Of 1.5 million to 2 million distinct CDR3 sequences listed, roughly a third are singletons. Sequenced input: cord blood. Receptors were obtained from a newborn girl in good health.

At least ten counts were recorded for this clonotype. V is TRBV7-8 and J is TRBJ2-4; a weak D match, TRBD2 (6 bases). Germline assignment: CDR1 SGHVS and CDR2 FQNEAQ. V was shortened by 6 bases and J by 0 bases, with 15 bases between the two germline ends. The CDR3 contains 16 residues. The CDR3 DNA follows: TGTGCCAGCAGTCCGACTAGGACTCTAGCCAAAAACATTCAGTACTTC. It codes for CASSPTRTLAKNIQYF.

This clonotype showed up many times. The chain carries TRBV2 and TRBJ2-3, with TRBD2 as a possible D gene (6 bases). The V end lost 4 bases, the J end lost 2 bases, and 10 bases lay between the germline ends. Germline V gives CDR1 SNHLY, CDR2 FYNNEI. This CDR3 is 14 amino acids long. The DNA of the CDR3 is TGTGCCAGCAGTGTTACTAGCTTCACAGATACGCAGTATTTT. It is translated as CASSVTSFTDTQYF.

V usage is TRBV20-1 and J usage is TRBJ2-4; TRBD2 might be the D (5 bases). The J call is doubtful: the DNA matches TRBJ2-7 better. CDR3 size: 11 residues. Germline V gives CDR1 DFQATT, CDR2 SNEGSKA (reference sequence). CDR3 DNA sequence: TGCAGTGCTAGCGGGAATTACGAGCAGTACTTC. Its protein is CSASGNYEQYF.

The chain combines TRBV6-5 with TRBJ1-6; no clear D gene. V shed 0 bases and J shed 12 bases, with 12 bases lying between them. CDR3 length equals 14 residues. Germline V CDR1 and CDR2: MNHEY, SVGAGI. This CDR3 reads CASSYSGSQIPLHF. CDR3 nucleotides: TGTGCCAGCAGTTACTCGGGCAGCCAAATACCCCTCCACTTT.

The V gene is TRBV10-3, the J gene TRBJ2-5; TRBD1 might be the D (5 bases). CDR1 ENHRY and CDR2 SYGVKD come from the germline V gene. This CDR3 is 12 amino acids long. Trimming removed 6 bases from V and 9 bases from J, with 14 bases in between. CDR3 nucleotide sequence: TGTGCCATCAGCGACCGACAGCAAGCCCAGTACTTC. Translation gives CAISDRQQAQYF.

This clonotype appeared a single time. The chain is built from TRBV5-1 and TRBJ1-1; TRBD1 matches 7 bases. Trimming removed 2 bases from V and 0 bases from J; junction bases left unmatched: 10. CDR1 is SGHRS, CDR2 YFSETQ, per germline. CDR3 length equals 17 residues. The chain's CDR3 is CASSFSTGAEMNTEAFF. The CDR3 nucleotides are TGCGCCAGCAGCTTCAGTACAGGGGCGGAGATGAACACTGAAGCTTTCTTT.

The chain recombines TRBV9 with TRBJ2-5; maybe TRBD2 (5 bases). There are 14 residues in the CDR3. The germline gives CDR1 SGDLS, CDR2 YYNGEE. Trimming cost V 4 bases and J 11 bases, with 21 bases left between them. CDR3 in amino acids: CASSPNTGNNEQYF. CDR3 in DNA: TGTGCCAGCAGCCCAAACACGGGAAACAATGAGCAGTACTTC.

This clonotype was recorded a few times. The genes are TRBV7-2 and TRBJ2-1, with D uncertain. Per germline, CDR1 SGHTA and CDR2 FQGNSA. The ends were cut back, 1 base at V and 9 bases at J, with 10 bases in the middle. The length of the CDR3 is 13 residues. CDR3 sequence reads: CASSLGLSGEQFF. In DNA, the CDR3 is TGTGCCAGCAGCTTAGGGCTTTCGGGTGAGCAGTTCTTC.

V and J are TRBV30 and TRBJ1-1; D is unclear. This CDR3 is 12 amino acids long. Germline values: CDR1 GTSNPN, CDR2 SVGIG (reference sequence). V was trimmed by 2 bases and J by 1 base, leaving 5 bases between them. This chain's CDR3 is CAWSLGNTEAFF. CDR3 sequence (DNA): TGTGCCTGGAGTTTGGGGAACACTGAAGCTTTCTTT.

This chain links TRBV28 with TRBJ2-3; TRBD2 agrees at 12 bases. Per the germline V gene, CDR1 is MDHEN and CDR2 is SYDVKM. The J segment lost 14 bases and the V segment lost 9 bases, leaving 15 bases of the junction unmatched. This CDR3 is built from 14 residues. The CDR3 region has the DNA TGTGCCAGTAACCGATGGACTAGCGGGACACCTAGGTATTTT. Translating it yields CASNRWTSGTPRYF.

This clonotype was seen a handful of times. CDR3 nucleotide sequence: TGTGCCAGCAGTTACGGGGGTGCTCTCCACGAGCAGTACTTC. Its protein is CASSYGGALHEQYF. The V call is TRBV6-2 or TRBV6-3, the J call TRBJ2-7; D might be TRBD1 or TRBD2, each matching 5 bases. This CDR3 comprises 14 residues. Germline CDR1 reads MNHEY; CDR2 reads SVGEGT. V was clipped by 2 bases and J by 5 bases, with 13 bases between them.

This clonotype was observed a few times. The chain has TRBV21-1 and TRBJ2-5; TRBD2 is the table's D call and was not checked against the DNA. TRBV21-1 corresponds to a pseudogene. CDR3 size: 13 residues. The CDR3: CASSGLTKETQYF. The CDR3 nucleotides read TGTGCCAGCAGCGGACTTACCAAAGAGACCCAGTACTTC.

This clonotype has a handful of counts. The J gene is TRBJ2-7, the V gene TRBV3-1; D may be TRBD2 (6 bases). V was trimmed by 2 bases and J by 0 bases, leaving 11 bases between them. The CDR3 runs 15 residues. The germline CDR1 and CDR2 sequences are LGHDT and YNNKEL (reference sequence). CDR3 DNA sequence: TGTGCCAGCAGCCAAAGGGACTTGAGCTCCTACGAGCAGTACTTC. Amino acid sequence: CASSQRDLSSYEQYF.

In regard to this clonotype: One junction end disagrees with the germline gene, perhaps due to a read error. This chain links TRBV29-1 with TRBJ2-1; TRBD2 might be the D (5 bases). The DNA end lines up better with TRBJ2-7; the J call may be wrong. The CDR3 consists of 14 residues. CDR1 is SQVTM and CDR2 is ANQGSEA in the germline V gene. DNA for the CDR3: TGTAGCGTCGATACTAGTGACACCTACAATGAGCAGTACTTC. Its translation is CSVDTSDTYNEQYF.

This clonotype was detected a few times. This rearrangement joins TRBV6-5 to TRBJ2-3; no firm D call. V dropped 3 bases and J dropped 6 bases, with 13 bases sitting between them. This CDR3 is 14 amino acids long. Germline assignment: CDR1 MNHEY and CDR2 SVGAGI. The CDR3 here is CASSYPGPTDTQYF. In nucleotides, the CDR3 is TGTGCCAGCAGTTATCCCGGGCCAACGGATACGCAGTATTTT.

Notes on this clonotype: A much larger clone differs by one base, so this may be a read error. The chain couples TRBV2 to TRBJ2-7, with 8 bases that match TRBD2. The germline CDR1 and CDR2 sequences are SNHLY and FYNNEI. The trim removed 7 bases at V and 7 bases at J, leaving 12 bases unmatched. The CDR3 has 14 residues. CDR3 residues: CASKSGSSYNEQYF. The CDR3 nucleotides are TGTGCCAGCAAGAGCGGGAGCTCCTACAATGAGCAGTACTTC.

The genes are TRBV13 and TRBJ2-2, with D possibly matching TRBD2 (5 bases). V lost 4 bases and J lost 5, with 8 bases in between. The CDR3 runs 13 residues. CDR1 PRHDT and CDR2 FYEKMQ come from the germline V gene (reference sequence). CDR3 in DNA: TGTGCCAGCAGCTCGGGGTATACCGGGGAGCTGTTTTTT. It encodes CASSSGYTGELFF.

The chain combines TRBV6-6 with TRBJ1-2, with D unresolved. Germline V gene sequence: CDR1 MNHNY, CDR2 SVGAGI (reference sequence). The CDR3 is 11 amino acids. Trimming removed 6 bases from V and 6 bases from J, with 8 bases in between. The CDR3 reads CASRIGHGYTF. The CDR3 DNA follows: TGTGCCAGCAGGATAGGACATGGCTACACCTTC.

The rearrangement joins TRBV4-2 to TRBJ2-7; a weak D match, TRBD2 (6 bases). Trimming shortened V by 2 bases and J by 3 bases, and 11 bases separated the two germline ends. CDR1 and CDR2 (germline): LGHNA, YNFKEQ. The CDR3 runs 14 residues. CDR3 DNA sequence: TGTGCCAGCAGCCAATCTCTCGGGAGCTACGAGCAGTACTTC. Its translation: CASSQSLGSYEQYF.

This clonotype was found many times. This rearrangement joins TRBV7-2 to TRBJ2-7, with D possibly called TRBD1 or TRBD2 (5 bases each). The CDR3 is 15 residues long. Germline V gives CDR1 SGHTA, CDR2 FQGNSA. V dropped 0 bases and J dropped 6 bases, with 15 bases sitting between them. Here the CDR3 reads CASSLAGTGRGEQYF. The CDR3 coding sequence is TGTGCCAGCAGCTTAGCGGGTACGGGACGTGGCGAGCAGTACTTC. The full variable domain, its missing parts supplied by reference TRBV7-2 and TRBJ2-7, is GAGVSQSPSNKVTEKGKDVELRCDPISGHTALYWYRQSLGQGLEFLIYFQGNSAPDKSGLPSDRFSAERTGGSVSTLTIQRTQQEDSAVYLCASSLAGTGRGEQYFGPGTRLTVT.

The chain is built from TRBV3-1 and TRBJ1-4; 7 bases are shared with TRBD1. This CDR3 has 16 amino acids. In germline, CDR1 is LGHDT, CDR2 YNNKEL (reference sequence). J gave up 8 bases and V 0 bases, and 9 bases lay outside the gene matches. The chain's CDR3 is CASSQDRRQGREKLFF. The CDR3 nucleotides read TGTGCCAGCAGCCAAGATCGGAGACAGGGTAGGGAAAAACTGTTTTTT.

This clonotype occurred a few times. The chain has TRBV24-1 and TRBJ2-1; 15 bases match TRBD2. The CDR3 consists of 16 residues. CDR1 is KGHDR and CDR2 is SFDVKD in the germline V gene. The ends lost 3 bases at V and 7 bases at J; junction bases unmatched: 3. The CDR3 protein is CATSDLGLAGGNEQFF. In nucleotides, the CDR3 is TGTGCCACCAGTGATCTGGGACTAGCGGGAGGAAATGAGCAGTTCTTC.

The V gene is TRBV12-3 or TRBV12-4, the J gene TRBJ2-7; D unclear. V was shortened by 2 bases and J by 3 bases, with 23 bases between the two germline ends. The CDR3 runs 18 residues. CDR3 amino acids: CASSLRGSGVRPVYEQYF. CDR3 bases: TGTGCCAGCAGTTTACGTGGATCGGGTGTCAGGCCAGTCTACGAGCAGTACTTC.

The rearrangement joins TRBV4-1 to TRBJ1-1; 7 nucleotides agree with TRBD1. Germline-derived CDR1 and CDR2 are MGHRA and YSYEKL. With 0 bases clipped from V and 7 bases from J, the junction kept 5 bases outside the gene matches. This CDR3 is 14 amino acids long. Written as DNA, the CDR3 is TGCGCCAGCAGCCAAGACAGGGGGTTGGATGAAGCTTTCTTT. This codes for CASSQDRGLDEAFF.

A single count supports this clonotype. This could be a read error, since a much larger clone is one nucleotide away. This rearrangement joins TRBV6-2 or TRBV6-3 to TRBJ2-4, with TRBD2 matching 9 bases. This CDR3 spans 17 amino acids. CDR1 and CDR2 (germline): MNHEY, SVGEGT. The chain's CDR3 is CASSAPGLASAKNIRYF. The CDR3 DNA follows: TGTGCCAGCAGCGCGCCGGGACTAGCATCGGCCAAAAACATTCGGTACTTC.

This clonotype was seen more than once but under ten times. This rearrangement joins TRBV16 to TRBJ1-1; D is undetermined. Trimming shortened V by 2 bases and J by 5 bases, and 15 bases separated the two germline ends. This CDR3 is built from 15 residues. CDR1 and CDR2 (germline): KGHSY, FQNENV. CDR3 in amino acids: CASSQPPGGTTEAFF. The CDR3 DNA is TGTGCCAGCAGCCAACCCCCGGGAGGTACAACTGAAGCTTTCTTT.

This sequence joins TRBV2 and TRBJ1-1; 9 bases align to TRBD1. This CDR3 contains 15 residues. Trimming took 3 bases from V and 1 from J; bases not matched to a gene: 3. Per the germline V gene, CDR1 is SNHLY and CDR2 is FYNNEI. CDR3 in amino acids: CASSDWGQGNTEAFF. The CDR3 coding sequence is TGTGCCAGCAGTGATTGGGGACAGGGGAACACTGAAGCTTTCTTT. The full variable domain, with the rest looked up from reference TRBV2 and TRBJ1-1, is EPEVTQTPSHQVTQMGQEVILRCVPISNHLYFYWYRQILGQKVEFLVSFYNNEISEKSEIFDDQFSVERPDGSNFTLKIRSTKLEDSAMYFCASSDWGQGNTEAFFGQGTRLTVV.

This chain joins TRBV28 and TRBJ2-7; 8 bases are a match to TRBD2. The junction had 15 bases not matched to a gene; V was cut back by 7 bases and J by 4 bases. The V gene's germline CDR1 is MDHEN and CDR2 SYDVKM. The CDR3 is 16 amino acids. This CDR3 reads CASIQYSGTRGYEQYF. The CDR3 DNA reads as TGTGCCAGCATCCAATACTCCGGGACTAGAGGATACGAGCAGTACTTC.

In its sample, this clonotype was seen a few times. This chain joins TRBV29-1 and TRBJ2-7, with TRBD2 matching 7 bases. CDR3 size: 13 residues. The junction had 7 bases not matched to a gene; V was cut back by 5 bases and J by 3 bases. CDR1 and CDR2 (germline): SQVTM, ANQGSEA. The CDR3 is CSVFGGESYEQYF. CDR3 nucleotides: TGCAGCGTTTTTGGGGGGGAAAGCTACGAGCAGTACTTC.

This clonotype was seen a few times. The V call is TRBV28, the J call TRBJ1-2; the D is unclear. CDR1 MDHEN and CDR2 SYDVKM come from the germline V gene. The CDR3 length is 15 residues. Trimming took off 4 bases at V and 4 bases at J, with 16 bases between the two ends. CDR3 nucleotides: TGTGCCAGCAGTTCCCCTCCTCTTATAGGCTATGGCTACACCTTC. Its translation is CASSSPPLIGYGYTF.

Turning to this clonotype: Its ends do not fully match the called genes, so a read error is possible. The J gene is TRBJ1-6, the V gene TRBV27; D uncertain. The germline V gene has CDR1 MNHEY and CDR2 SMNVEV (reference sequence). The length of the CDR3 is 15 residues. The CDR3 protein is CASSFTRGYNSPPHF. The CDR3 DNA reads TGTGCCAGCAGTTTCACCCGAGGGTATAATTCACCCCCCCACTTT.